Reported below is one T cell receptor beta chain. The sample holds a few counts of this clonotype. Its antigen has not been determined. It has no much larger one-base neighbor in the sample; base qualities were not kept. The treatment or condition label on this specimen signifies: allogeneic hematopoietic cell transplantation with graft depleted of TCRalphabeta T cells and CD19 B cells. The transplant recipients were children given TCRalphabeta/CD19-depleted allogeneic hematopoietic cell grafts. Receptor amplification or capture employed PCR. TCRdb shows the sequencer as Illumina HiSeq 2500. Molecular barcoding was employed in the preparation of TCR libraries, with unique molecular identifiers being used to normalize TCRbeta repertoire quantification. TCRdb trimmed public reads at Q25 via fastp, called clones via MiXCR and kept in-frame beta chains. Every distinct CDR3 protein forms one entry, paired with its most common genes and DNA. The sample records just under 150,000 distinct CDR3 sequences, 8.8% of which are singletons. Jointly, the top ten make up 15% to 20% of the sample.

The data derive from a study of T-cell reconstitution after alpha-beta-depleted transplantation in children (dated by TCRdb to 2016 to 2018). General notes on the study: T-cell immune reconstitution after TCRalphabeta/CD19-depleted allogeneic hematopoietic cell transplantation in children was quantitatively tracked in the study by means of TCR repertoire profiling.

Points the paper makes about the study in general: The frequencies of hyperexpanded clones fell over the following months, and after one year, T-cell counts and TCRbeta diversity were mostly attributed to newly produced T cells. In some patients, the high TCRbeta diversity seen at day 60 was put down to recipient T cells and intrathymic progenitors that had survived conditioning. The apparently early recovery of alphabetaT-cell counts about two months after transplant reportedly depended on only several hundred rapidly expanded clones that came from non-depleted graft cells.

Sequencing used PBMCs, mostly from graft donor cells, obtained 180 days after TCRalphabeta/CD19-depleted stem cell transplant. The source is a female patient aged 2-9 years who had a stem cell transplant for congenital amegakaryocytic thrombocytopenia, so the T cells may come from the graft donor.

Here is the DNA: TGCGCCAGCAGCTTGGCGGGACTAGCGGGCACAGATACGCAGTATTTT. Translated, this gives CASSLAGLAGTDTQYF. The chain is encoded by TRBV5-1 joined to TRBJ2-3, with 11 bases in between that match TRBD2. Sequences SGHRS (CDR1) and YFSETQ (CDR2) are obtained from the germline V gene. There are 16 amino acids in the CDR3, from cysteine to phenylalanine inclusive. Only the CDR3 DNA stays, 48 bases, in frame from base 1. V loses 0 bases at its end and J loses 1 base; junction bases beyond the gene matches: 1.